This T cell receptor (beta chain) was obtained from a study of T cells after yellow fever vaccination. Ten or more counts support this clonotype. V was pared by 3 bases and J by 5 bases, with 8 bases between. The length of the CDR3 is 12 residues. TCRdb processed the 5' RACE reads anew with MiXCR; each CDR3 protein has one entry. In the table there are roughly 50,000 distinct CDR3 sequences, roughly 7.3% of which are singletons. The chain links TRBV12-3 or TRBV12-4 to TRBJ2-7; TRBD1 might be the D (5 bases). The clonotype was recovered from a man in his late teens or twenties who received the YFV17D yellow fever vaccine. The specimen was CD8+ T cells sorted from PBMCs, collected approximately 15 days after the first yellow fever vaccination. The DNA of the CDR3 is TGTGCCAGCAGTTTCGACAGAAACGAGCAGTACGTC. Amino acid sequence: CASSFDRNEQYV.